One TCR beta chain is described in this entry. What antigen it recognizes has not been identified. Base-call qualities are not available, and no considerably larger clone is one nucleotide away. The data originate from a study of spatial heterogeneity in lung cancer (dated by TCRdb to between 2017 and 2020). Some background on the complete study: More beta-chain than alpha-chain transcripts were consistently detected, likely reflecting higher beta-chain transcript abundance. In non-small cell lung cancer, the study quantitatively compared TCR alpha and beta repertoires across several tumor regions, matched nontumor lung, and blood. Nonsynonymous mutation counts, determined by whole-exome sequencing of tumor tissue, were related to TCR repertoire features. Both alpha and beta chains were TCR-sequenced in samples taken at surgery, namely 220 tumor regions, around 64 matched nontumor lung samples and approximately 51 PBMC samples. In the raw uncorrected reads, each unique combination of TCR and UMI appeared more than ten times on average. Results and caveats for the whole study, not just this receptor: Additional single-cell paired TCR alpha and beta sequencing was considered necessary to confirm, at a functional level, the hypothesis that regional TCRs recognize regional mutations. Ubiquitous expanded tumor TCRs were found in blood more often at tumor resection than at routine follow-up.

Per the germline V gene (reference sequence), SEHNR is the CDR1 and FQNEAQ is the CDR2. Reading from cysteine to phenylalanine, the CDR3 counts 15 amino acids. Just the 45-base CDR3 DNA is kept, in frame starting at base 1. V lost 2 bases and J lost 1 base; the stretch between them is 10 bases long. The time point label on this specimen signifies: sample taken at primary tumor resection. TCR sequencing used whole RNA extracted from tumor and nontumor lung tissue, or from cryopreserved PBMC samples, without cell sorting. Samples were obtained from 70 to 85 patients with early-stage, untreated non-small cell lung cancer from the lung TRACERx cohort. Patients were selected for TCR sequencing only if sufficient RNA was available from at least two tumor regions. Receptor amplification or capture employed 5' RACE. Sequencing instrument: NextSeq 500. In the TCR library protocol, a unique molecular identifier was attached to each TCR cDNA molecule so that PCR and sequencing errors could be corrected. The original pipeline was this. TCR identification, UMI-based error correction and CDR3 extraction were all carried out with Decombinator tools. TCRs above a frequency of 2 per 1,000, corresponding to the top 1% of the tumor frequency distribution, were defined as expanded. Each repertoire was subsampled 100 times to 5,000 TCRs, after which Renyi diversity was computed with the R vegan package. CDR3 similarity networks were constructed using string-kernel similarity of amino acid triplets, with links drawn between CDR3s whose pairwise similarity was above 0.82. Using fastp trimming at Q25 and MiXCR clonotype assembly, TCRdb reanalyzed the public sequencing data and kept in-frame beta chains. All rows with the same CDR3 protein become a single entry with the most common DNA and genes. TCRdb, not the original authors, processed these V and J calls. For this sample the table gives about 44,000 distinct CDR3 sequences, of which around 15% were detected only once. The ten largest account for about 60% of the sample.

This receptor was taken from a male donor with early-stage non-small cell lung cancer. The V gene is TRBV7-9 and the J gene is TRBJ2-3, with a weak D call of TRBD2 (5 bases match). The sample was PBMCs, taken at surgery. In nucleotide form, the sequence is TGTGCCAGCAGCTTATCGAGGGCAGGCACAGATACGCAGTATTTT. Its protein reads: CASSLSRAGTDTQYF.